Listed below are T cell receptor beta chains from one sample, sequenced in a study of chemoradiotherapy in HPV16-positive cancers. Profiled with immunoSEQ multiplex PCR; TCRdb holds only in-frame clones, not every one. The sample consists of about 25,000 clones, around 90% of them appearing once. The sequenced sample was blood, obtained from a patient who underwent chemoradiotherapy. The receptors stem from a human donor with HPV-associated anogenital cancer. Both conserved end residues are part of each CDR3. Each record gives: D gene, V gene, J gene, clone size, CDR3 protein, CDR3 DNA. A D gene is named only where the DNA matches it firmly. Rows give clone size only sometimes, using once, few, many, or a class for an expanded clone.

TRBD2	TRBV29-1	TRBJ2-3	.	CSGVGTSGSMGGPDTQYF	TGCAGCGGGGTGGGGACTAGCGGGTCCATGGGGGGCCCAGATACGCAGTATTTT
.	TRBV10-3	TRBJ2-7	once	CAISESSGGNEQYF	TGTGCCATCAGTGAGTCGTCGGGGGGCAACGAGCAGTACTTC
.	TRBV6-5	TRBJ2-5	once	CVTQGGGETQYF	TGTGTCACTCAGGGGGGCGGTGAGACCCAGTACTTC
.	TRBV11-2	TRBJ2-3	.	CASSSDSLLTDTQYF	TGTGCCAGCAGCTCCGACTCACTTCTCACAGATACGCAGTATTTT
TRBD1	TRBV7-9	TRBJ1-1	.	CASSLGTGWTEAFF	TGTGCCAGCAGCTTAGGGACAGGGTGGACTGAAGCTTTCTTT
TRBD1	TRBV2	TRBJ2-7	.	CASMNRGLYEQYF	TGTGCCAGCATGAACAGGGGGTTGTACGAGCAGTACTTC
TRBD1	TRBV4-2	TRBJ2-1	.	CASSQALGQGDEQFF	TGTGCCAGCAGCCAAGCCCTCGGACAGGGGGATGAGCAGTTCTTC
TRBD1	TRBV27	TRBJ2-7	.	CASSLAQGNYEQYF	TGTGCCAGCAGTTTGGCACAGGGGAACTACGAGCAGTACTTC
.	TRBV5-1	TRBJ1-2	.	CASSSPVGGASGYTF	TGCGCCAGCAGCAGCCCTGTGGGGGGGGCCTCTGGCTACACCTTC
.	TRBV28	TRBJ2-6	.	CASSSPTGSSGANVLTF	TGTGCCAGCAGTTCCCCGACCGGGAGCTCTGGGGCCAACGTCCTGACTTTC
.	TRBV30	TRBJ2-3	.	CAWSADSRWDTQYF	TGTGCCTGGAGTGCGGACTCGCGGTGGGATACGCAGTATTTT
.	TRBV11-2	TRBJ2-7	medium-sized	CASSLDPGGHLSYEQYF	TGTGCCAGCAGCTTAGATCCTGGAGGCCACCTATCCTACGAGCAGTACTTC
TRBD2	TRBV5-4	TRBJ2-7	.	CASSPTPGTSPYEQYF	TGTGCCAGCAGCCCAACCCCCGGGACTAGCCCCTACGAGCAGTACTTC
.	TRBV27	TRBJ1-4	.	CASSLVFGGASGPATNEKLFF	.
.	TRBV7-9	TRBJ2-5	once	CASSLGSTGGLRETQYF	TGTGCCAGCAGCTTAGGAAGCACTGGGGGACTTCGTGAGACCCAGTACTTC